These 7 T cell receptor beta chains share one sample of origin, sequenced in a study of blood T cell repertoires in COVID-19. Sequencing was performed with immunoSEQ multiplex PCR; in TCRdb, only in-frame clones are kept and a portion is missing. The table lists about 250,000 clones, approximately 89% of them singletons, with roughly 6.8% in the top ten. Specimen: peripheral blood. These receptor sequences come from a woman under 40 with COVID-19, enrolled during active disease.

The J gene is TRBJ2-7, the V gene TRBV12-3 or TRBV12-4; D call uncertain. Trimming shortened V by 1 base and J by 0 bases, and 4 bases separated the two germline ends. This CDR3 is 13 amino acids long. The CDR3 is CASSLGLSYEQYF. Written as DNA, the CDR3 is TGTGCCAGCAGTTTAGGGCTCTCCTACGAGCAGTACTTC.

J is TRBJ2-7 and V is TRBV5-1, with 11 bases that match TRBD2. The germline gives CDR1 SGHRS, CDR2 YFSETQ. With 1 base clipped from V and 6 bases from J, the junction kept 12 bases outside the gene matches. The length of the CDR3 is 17 residues. The CDR3 spells CASSLLTSGTAVREQYF. CDR3 nucleotide sequence: TGCGCCAGCAGCTTGTTGACTAGCGGGACCGCCGTGCGCGAGCAGTACTTC.

The gene calls are TRBV5-1 and TRBJ1-2; 9 bases fit TRBD1. Per the germline V gene, CDR1 is SGHRS and CDR2 is YFSETQ. J lost 6 bases, V lost 0 bases, and 6 bases had no gene match. The CDR3 spans 15 residues. The CDR3 DNA is TGCGCCAGCAGCTTGGGGGGACAGGGCTGGGATGGCTACACCTTC. It codes for CASSLGGQGWDGYTF.

The J gene is TRBJ2-1, the V gene TRBV5-4, with 10 bases that match TRBD2. Trimming took 3 bases from V and 3 from J; bases not matched to a gene: 6. CDR1 and CDR2 from the germline V gene are SGHNT and YYREEE (reference sequence). The CDR3 sequence is 16 residues long. CDR3 sequence reads: CASSSVSGGNYNEQFF. The CDR3 nucleotides read TGTGCCAGCAGCTCGGTTAGCGGGGGGAACTACAATGAGCAGTTCTTC.

The V call is TRBV28, the J call TRBJ1-1, with unresolved D. V lost 1 base, J lost 3 bases, and 12 bases lay in between. The germline CDR1 and CDR2 sequences are MDHEN and SYDVKM. The CDR3 runs 15 residues. Written as DNA, the CDR3 is TGTGCCAGCAGTTTATTCCAGGCCGGGGACACTGAAGCTTTCTTT. This encodes CASSLFQAGDTEAFF.

This rearrangement joins TRBV4-1 to TRBJ2-2; 7 bases fit TRBD1. This CDR3 contains 15 residues. Unmatched junction bases numbered 6, after V lost 1 base and J lost 7 bases. Germline assignment: CDR1 MGHRA and CDR2 YSYEKL. As DNA, the CDR3 is TGCGCCAGCAGCCAAGGCCAAGGGGGCGGCGGGGAGCTGTTTTTT. It yields the protein CASSQGQGGGGELFF.

The V call is TRBV5-6, the J call TRBJ2-4; D call uncertain. Trimming shortened V by 0 bases and J by 0 bases, and 10 bases separated the two germline ends. Germline V lookup: CDR1 SGHDT, CDR2 YYEEEE. The CDR3 consists of 16 residues. This CDR3 reads CASSLGLDPAKNIQYF. The CDR3 bases are TGTGCCAGCAGCTTGGGGCTAGATCCAGCCAAAAACATTCAGTACTTC.